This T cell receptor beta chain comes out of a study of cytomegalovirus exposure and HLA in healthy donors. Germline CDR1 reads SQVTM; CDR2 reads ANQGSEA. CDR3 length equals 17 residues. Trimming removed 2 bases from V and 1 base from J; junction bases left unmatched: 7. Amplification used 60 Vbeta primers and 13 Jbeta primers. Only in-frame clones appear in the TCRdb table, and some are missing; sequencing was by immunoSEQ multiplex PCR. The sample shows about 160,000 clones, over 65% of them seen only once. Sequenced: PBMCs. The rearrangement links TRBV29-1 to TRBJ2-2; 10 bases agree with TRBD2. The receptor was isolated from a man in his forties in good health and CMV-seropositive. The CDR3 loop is CSVETAGGMGNTGELFF. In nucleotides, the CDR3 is TGCAGCGTTGAAACAGCGGGGGGGATGGGGAACACCGGGGAGCTGTTTTTT.